One sample yielded the 12 T cell receptor beta chains listed below, sequenced in a study of shared clonotypes between healthy human individuals. TCRdb keeps only in-frame clones here, not all; method: immunoSEQ multiplex PCR. The sample includes about 1 million clones, around 74% of them seen just once. The sequencing input was memory CD4+ T cells sorted from blood. Subset defined: CD45RA-negative fraction. These receptor sequences come from a man aged 18 to 29 in good health.

The V call is TRBV9, the J call TRBJ2-1, with TRBD2 identical over 11 bases. The CDR3 contains 16 residues. V was clipped by 4 bases and J by 7 bases; unmatched bases: 10. CDR1 is SGDLS, CDR2 YYNGEE, per germline. The CDR3 loop is CASSTPLAGARNEQFF. The CDR3 DNA follows: TGTGCCAGCAGCACCCCACTAGCGGGGGCGAGGAATGAGCAGTTCTTC.

As regards this clone: Other DNA sequences within the sample encode an identical CDR3. V and J are TRBV9 and TRBJ2-5; 7 bases map to TRBD1. V gave up 4 bases and J gave up 4 bases; unmatched junction bases: 10. CDR3 length equals 15 residues. From germline, CDR1 is SGDLS and CDR2 YYNGEE. The DNA for the CDR3 is TGTGCCAGCAGCAGTAGACAGGGAAATGGAGAGACCCAGTACTTC. This translates into CASSSRQGNGETQYF.

This clone was seen more than once but under ten times. The chain has TRBV29-1 and TRBJ2-3, with D perhaps assigned TRBD1 or TRBD2 (5 bases each). There are 12 residues in the CDR3. Germline CDR1 and CDR2: SQVTM and ANQGSEA. With 8 bases removed from V and 2 bases from J, the gap between germline ends came to 11 bases. The CDR3 reads CSLGGFTDTQYF. The CDR3 DNA follows: TGCAGCCTTGGGGGTTTCACAGATACGCAGTATTTT.

In the case of this clone: Other DNA sequences in this sample translate to the same CDR3. This rearrangement joins TRBV19 to TRBJ2-3; TRBD2 matches 7 bases. Germline lookup yields CDR1 LNHDA and CDR2 SQIVND (reference sequence). This CDR3 has 12 residues. Trimming at V came to 3 bases and at J to 6 bases, leaving 0 bases not matched to a gene. As DNA, the CDR3 is TGTGCCAGTAGTATCGGGAGGGATACGCAGTATTTT. As protein: CASSIGRDTQYF. Based on the CDR3 plus reference TRBV19 and TRBJ2-3, the full variable domain is DGGITQSPKYLFRKEGQNVTLSCEQNLNHDAMYWYRQDPGQGLRLIYYSQIVNDFQKGDIAEGYSVSREKKESFPLTVTSAQKNPTAFYLCASSIGRDTQYFGPGTRLTVL.

The chain couples TRBV5-1 to TRBJ2-2, with TRBD2 matching over 11 bases. V was clipped by 3 bases and J by 0 bases; unmatched bases: 1. The CDR3 totals 16 residues. Germline CDR1 reads SGHRS; CDR2 reads YFSETQ. The CDR3 DNA reads as TGCGCCAGCAGCTGGGGACTAGCGGCGAACACCGGGGAGCTGTTTTTT. It translates to CASSWGLAANTGELFF. Complete variable domain (other parts from reference TRBV5-1 and TRBJ2-2): KAGVTQTPRYLIKTRGQQVTLSCSPISGHRSVSWYQQTPGQGLQFLFEYFSETQRNKGNFPGRFSGRQFSNSRSEMNVSTLELGDSALYLCASSWGLAANTGELFFGEGSRLTVL.

This clone was detected only once. This chain uses TRBV7-2 with TRBJ2-5; TRBD2 agrees at 13 bases. After removal of 4 bases from V and 5 bases from J, the junction contained 4 bases not matched to a gene. Germline V CDR1 and CDR2: SGHTA, FQGNSA. This CDR3 contains 15 residues. The CDR3 nucleotides read TGTGCCAGCAGCTGGACTAGCGGGAGCGGGGAGACCCAGTACTTC. Translation: CASSWTSGSGETQYF.

The chain is built from TRBV4-2 and TRBJ2-2; D gene ambiguous. CDR1 is LGHNA, CDR2 YNFKEQ, per germline. Trimming took off 4 bases at V and 0 bases at J, with 12 bases between the two ends. The CDR3 has 16 amino acids. In nucleotides, the CDR3 is TGTGCCAGCAGCCCGTCCCCGAGGACGAACACCGGGGAGCTGTTTTTT. It is translated as CASSPSPRTNTGELFF.

V gene TRBV9 combines with J gene TRBJ2-3; D gene uncertain. This CDR3 spans 15 amino acids. CDR1 and CDR2 from the germline V gene are SGDLS and YYNGEE. The V gene lost 3 bases and the J gene lost 2 bases, with 13 bases spanning the gap. Here the CDR3 DNA reads TGTGCCAGCAGCGGAGATGGCTTTCCCACAGATACGCAGTATTTT. This translates into CASSGDGFPTDTQYF.

As for this clone: An end of the junction does not agree with germline; a read error may underlie this. This sequence joins TRBV6-6 and TRBJ1-1, with D unclear. The CDR3 covers 12 residues. The germline gives CDR1 MNHNY, CDR2 SVGAGI (reference sequence). In DNA form, the CDR3 reads TGTGCCAGCAGTAATGTGAACTCTGAAGCTTTCTTT. Its translation: CASSNVNSEAFF.

This clone was recorded once. The V gene is TRBV5-1, the J gene TRBJ1-4, with 7 bases fitting TRBD1. Germline loops: CDR1 SGHRS, CDR2 YFSETQ. The CDR3 runs 14 residues. V lost 4 bases and J lost 2; bases outside the gene matches: 2. The chain's CDR3 is CASSGGQTNEKLFF. The CDR3 DNA follows: TGCGCCAGCAGCGGGGGACAGACTAATGAAAAACTGTTTTTT.

The chain joins TRBV28 to TRBJ2-3, with D possibly TRBD2 on 6 matching bases. V was trimmed by 1 base and J by 2 bases, leaving 10 bases between them. From germline, CDR1 is MDHEN and CDR2 SYDVKM. CDR3 length equals 15 residues. Here the CDR3 reads CASSLSGVNTDTQYF. CDR3 nucleotides: TGTGCCAGCAGTTTATCGGGGGTTAACACAGATACGCAGTATTTT.

Comments on this clone: The same CDR3 is also encoded by other DNA sequences in this sample. This chain links TRBV7-6 with TRBJ2-1; 8 bases fit TRBD2. CDR1 SGHVS and CDR2 FNYEAQ come from the germline V gene. V shed 2 bases, J shed 6 bases, and the junction held 9 bases outside the gene matches. CDR3 length: 16 amino acids. As DNA, the CDR3 is TGTGCCAGCAGCTTAACTACCGGGACTAGAATCAATGAGCAGTTCTTC. Encoded protein: CASSLTTGTRINEQFF.